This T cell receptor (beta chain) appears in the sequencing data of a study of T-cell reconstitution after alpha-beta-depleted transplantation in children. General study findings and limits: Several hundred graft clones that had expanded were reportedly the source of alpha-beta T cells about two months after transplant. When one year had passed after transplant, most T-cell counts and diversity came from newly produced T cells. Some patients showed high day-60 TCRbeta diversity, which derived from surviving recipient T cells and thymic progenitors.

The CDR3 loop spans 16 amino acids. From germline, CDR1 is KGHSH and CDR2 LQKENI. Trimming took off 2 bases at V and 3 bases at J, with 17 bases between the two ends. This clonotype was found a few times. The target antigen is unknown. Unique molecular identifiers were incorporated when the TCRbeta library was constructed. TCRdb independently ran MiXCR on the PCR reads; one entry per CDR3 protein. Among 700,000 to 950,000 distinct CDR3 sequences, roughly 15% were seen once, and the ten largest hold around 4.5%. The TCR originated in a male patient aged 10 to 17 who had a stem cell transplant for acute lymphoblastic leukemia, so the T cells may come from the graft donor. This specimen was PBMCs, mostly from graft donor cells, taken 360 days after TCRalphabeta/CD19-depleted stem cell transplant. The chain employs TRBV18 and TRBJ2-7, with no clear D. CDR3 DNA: TGTGCCAGCTCACCAAAGTCAGGCGGCGGTTACTACGAGCAGTACTTC. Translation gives CASSPKSGGGYYEQYF. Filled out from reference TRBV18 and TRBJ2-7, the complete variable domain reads NAGVMQNPRHLVRRRGQEARLRCSPMKGHSHVYWYRQLPEEGLKFMVYLQKENIIDESGMPKERFSAEFPKEGPSILRIQQVVRGDSAAYFCASSPKSGGGYYEQYFGPGTRLTVT.